These 11 T cell receptor beta chains were sequenced from one sample in a study of control samples from healthy donors and cancer patients. TCRdb's copy holds only in-frame clones and misses some; the assay was immunoSEQ multiplex PCR. The repertoire includes just over 150,000 clones, over 90% of them detected once, and under 2.5% sits in the top ten. What was sequenced was blood. The source is a man between 45 and 60 years old in good health.

The genes are TRBV10-3 and TRBJ1-1; 10 bases agree with TRBD1. This CDR3 contains 16 residues. Germline lookup yields CDR1 ENHRY and CDR2 SYGVKD. J was trimmed by 1 base and V by 4 bases; bases with no gene match: 6. CDR3 protein: CAISGGQGKGNTEAFF. CDR3 nucleotide sequence: TGTGCCATCAGTGGGGGACAGGGGAAGGGGAACACTGAAGCTTTCTTT.

This chain joins TRBV19 and TRBJ1-1; D is unresolved. Germline V lookup: CDR1 LNHDA, CDR2 SQIVND (reference sequence). The V and J ends lost 3 bases and 5 bases respectively, with 10 bases between them. The CDR3 spans 13 residues. Here the CDR3 reads CASSIIGGTEAFF. CDR3 DNA sequence: TGTGCCAGTAGTATCATAGGAGGGACTGAAGCTTTCTTT.

V and J are TRBV5-5 and TRBJ1-1; maybe TRBD1 (5 bases). There are 14 residues in the CDR3. Germline CDR1 and CDR2: SGHKS and YYEKEE (reference sequence). V lost 7 bases and J lost 1, with 14 bases in between. CDR3 loop: CASVKGTANTEAFF. CDR3 DNA sequence: TGTGCCAGCGTAAAGGGGACGGCGAACACTGAAGCTTTCTTT.

The rearrangement links TRBV29-1 to TRBJ1-3; 7 positions agree with TRBD1. Germline V CDR1 and CDR2: SQVTM, ANQGSEA. This CDR3 comprises 14 residues. Trimming took 2 bases from V and 1 from J; bases not matched to a gene: 2. CDR3 region: CSVETGASGNTIYF. DNA for the CDR3: TGCAGCGTTGAAACAGGGGCTTCTGGAAACACCATATATTTT.

The J gene is TRBJ2-7, the V gene TRBV28, with D perhaps matching TRBD1 (8 bases). Trimming removed 5 bases from V and 0 bases from J, with 17 bases in between. CDR1 is MDHEN, CDR2 SYDVKM, per germline. The CDR3 has 16 residues. The CDR3 nucleotides read TGTGCCAGCAGTCCCCCGGACAGGGAGGGCTCCTACGAGCAGTACTTC. It encodes CASSPPDREGSYEQYF.

This clone has only one observation. The chain joins TRBV3-1 (or the pseudogene TRBV3-2) to TRBJ2-1, with D possibly TRBD2 on 5 matching bases. The ends were cut back, 0 bases at V and 0 bases at J, with 12 bases in the middle. The CDR3 contains 17 residues. From germline, CDR1 is LGHDT and CDR2 YNNKEL (reference sequence). CDR3 DNA: TGTGCCAGCAGCCAAGATCATCCGGGGAGCTCCTACAATGAGCAGTTCTTC. It translates to CASSQDHPGSSYNEQFF.

The rearrangement links TRBV3-1 (or the pseudogene TRBV3-2) to TRBJ2-5, with D possibly matching TRBD1 (6 bases). Trimming stripped 6 bases from V and 5 bases from J, with 13 bases between. This CDR3 is built from 13 residues. Per germline, CDR1 LGHDT and CDR2 YNNKEL (reference sequence). The CDR3: CASRRGILETQYF. Written as DNA, the CDR3 is TGTGCCAGCAGAAGGGGGATATTGGAGACCCAGTACTTC.

J is TRBJ1-1 and V is TRBV7-9, with TRBD1 as a possible D gene (5 bases). The CDR3 is 15 amino acids. V was shortened by 6 bases and J by 5 bases, with 19 bases between the two germline ends. The germline V gene has CDR1 SEHNR and CDR2 FQNEAQ (reference sequence). Here the CDR3 reads CASSPSGGKMTEAFF. The CDR3 DNA sequence: TGTGCCAGCAGTCCCTCCGGGGGGAAGATGACTGAAGCTTTCTTT.

The chain employs TRBV7-8 and TRBJ2-7, with TRBD2 matching over 11 bases. From germline, CDR1 is SGHVS and CDR2 FQNEAQ. The ends lost 4 bases at V and 3 bases at J; junction bases unmatched: 5. CDR3 length: 15 amino acids. CDR3 residues: CASSSTSGKNYEQYF. DNA of the CDR3: TGTGCCAGCAGCTCGACTAGCGGGAAGAACTACGAGCAGTACTTC.

Only one count was recorded for this clone. The genes are TRBV4-1 and TRBJ1-2, with a possible D match to TRBD1 (5 bases). V lost 2 bases and J 8 bases, leaving 21 bases between the germline ends. From germline, CDR1 is MGHRA and CDR2 YSYEKL. The CDR3 has 16 residues. CDR3 DNA: TGCGCCAGCAGCCAACCTAGGGACGGACGGCGATCCGGCTACACCTTC. Its translation: CASSQPRDGRRSGYTF.

This sequence joins TRBV11-1 and TRBJ1-1, with D uncertain. V lost 1 base, J lost 0 bases, and 6 bases lay in between. The CDR3 spans 14 residues. The germline V gene encodes CDR1 SGHAT and CDR2 FQDESV (reference sequence). CDR3 coding DNA: TGTGCCAGCAGCTTAGGGGCCGTGAACACTGAAGCTTTCTTT. Translating gives CASSLGAVNTEAFF.